The clone carrying this T cell receptor beta chain has ten or more counts. Its target is unknown. One entry per CDR3 protein results from TCRdb running MiXCR on the 5' RACE reads. Found here are some 240,000 distinct CDR3 sequences, approximately 3% of them singletons; the top ten hold 2.5% to 3.5%. This entry comes from a study of T cells after yellow fever vaccination. Trimming took off 4 bases at V and 7 bases at J, with 18 bases between the two ends. CDR1 SGHRS and CDR2 YFSETQ come from the germline V gene. The CDR3 consists of 15 residues. General study points: Abundant bulk-population clonotypes could contaminate the FACS-sorted repertoires. Reappearance after the booster was observed for most primary-vaccination clones (about 97% CD4, approximately 90% CD8). The appearance of a small share of clonotypes in both CD4 and CD8 compartments was observed.

This clonotype originated in a man between 18 and 29 years old who received the YFV17D yellow fever vaccine. The chain couples TRBV5-1 to TRBJ2-1; TRBD1 is a possible D gene (6 bases). Sequences were derived from CD4+ T cells sorted from PBMCs, sampled 10 days after the yellow fever booster vaccination. The CDR3 region is CASSPTGQGENEQFF. The DNA for the CDR3 is TGCGCCAGCAGCCCCACAGGGCAGGGTGAGAATGAGCAGTTCTTC. The full variable domain, in which reference TRBV5-1 and TRBJ2-1 provide the parts outside the CDR3, is KAGVTQTPRYLIKTRGQQVTLSCSPISGHRSVSWYQQTPGQGLQFLFEYFSETQRNKGNFPGRFSGRQFSNSRSEMNVSTLELGDSALYLCASSPTGQGENEQFFGPGTRLTVL.